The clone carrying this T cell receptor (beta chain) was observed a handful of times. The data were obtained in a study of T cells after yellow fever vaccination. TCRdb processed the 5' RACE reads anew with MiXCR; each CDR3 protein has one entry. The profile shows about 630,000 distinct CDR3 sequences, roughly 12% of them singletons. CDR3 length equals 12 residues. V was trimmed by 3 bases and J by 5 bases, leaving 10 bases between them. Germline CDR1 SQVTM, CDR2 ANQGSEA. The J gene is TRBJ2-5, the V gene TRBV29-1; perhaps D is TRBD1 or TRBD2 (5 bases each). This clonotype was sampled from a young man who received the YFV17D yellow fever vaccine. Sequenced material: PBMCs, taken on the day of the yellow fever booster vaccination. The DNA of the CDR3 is TGCAGCGTTGATCAGGGACGGGAGACCCAGTACTTC. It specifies CSVDQGRETQYF.